These 29 T cell receptor beta chains were all obtained from the same sample, sequenced in a study of blood T cell repertoires in COVID-19. Using immunoSEQ multiplex PCR, the repertoire was profiled, and TCRdb retains in-frame clones only, with some absent. Of about 330,000 clones detected, approximately 90% appear once; the ten largest clones hold just over 9.5%. The specimen sequenced was peripheral blood. These receptors were collected from a man aged 30 to 45 with COVID-19, enrolled during active disease.

DNA for the CDR3: TGTGCCAGCAGCTTTTTCTGGCAGAAACATGTTCAAGAGACCCAGTACTTC. Translating it yields CASSFFWQKHVQETQYF. The rearrangement uses TRBV5-4 and TRBJ2-5, with D uncertain. The CDR3 is 17 amino acids. CDR1 is SGHNT and CDR2 is YYREEE in the germline V gene (reference sequence). The germline V and J ends were trimmed by 2 bases and 2 bases, with 19 bases remaining between them.

The chain joins TRBV7-2 to TRBJ2-2; the match to TRBD1 covers 8 bases. CDR1 SGHTA and CDR2 FQGNSA come from the germline V gene. The CDR3 is 16 residues long. The trim removed 5 bases at V and 1 base at J, leaving 6 bases unmatched. The CDR3 sequence is CASSRQGRLNTGELFF. The CDR3 DNA sequence: TGTGCCAGCAGCAGACAGGGGAGATTGAACACCGGGGAGCTGTTTTTT.

V and J are TRBV14 and TRBJ2-3, with a tentative D call TRBD1 (5 bases). Germline CDR1 is SGHDN and CDR2 is FVKESK. The CDR3 is made up of 13 amino acids. Between the trimmed V and J ends, which lost 11 bases and 2 bases, there was a span of 14 bases. The CDR3 sequence is CAVGQSPTDTQYF. The CDR3 DNA follows: TGTGCCGTGGGGCAGTCCCCCACAGATACGCAGTATTTT. The variable domain in full, with the rest retrieved from reference TRBV14 and TRBJ2-3, is EAGVTQFPSHSVIEKGQTVTLRCDPISGHDNLYWYRRVMGKEIKFLLHFVKESKQDESGMPNNRFLAERTGGTYSTLKVQPAELEDSGVYFCAVGQSPTDTQYFGPGTRLTVL.

V is TRBV19 and J is TRBJ2-7; 8 bases match TRBD1. Germline V CDR1 and CDR2: LNHDA, SQIVND (reference sequence). V shed 4 bases and J 6 bases; nucleotides not matched to a gene: 5. The CDR3 consists of 13 residues. The CDR3 DNA reads as TGTGCCAGTAGTACGGGACAGGTTGGCGAGCAGTACTTC. Residues: CASSTGQVGEQYF.

In its sample, this clone was seen once. The DNA is omitted, as the CDR3 cannot be located on it reliably, and the CDR3 follows TCRdb's listing. This chain uses TRBV9 with TRBJ2-2; the D call of TRBD1 is as the table states it, not checked on the DNA. The CDR3 length is 14 residues, termini included. Germline CDR1 reads SGDLS; CDR2 reads YYNGEE. CDR3 residues: CASSVASGTGSLFF.

J is TRBJ2-1 and V is TRBV18; 8 bases are shared with TRBD2. CDR1 is KGHSH and CDR2 is LQKENI in the germline V gene. The V gene end was trimmed by 5 bases and the J gene end by 2 bases; junction bases not matched to a gene: 5. The CDR3 spans 15 residues. The CDR3 DNA follows: TGTGCCAGCTCATCGGGGCGGGAGGCCTACAATGAGCAGTTCTTC. It is translated as CASSSGREAYNEQFF. The complete variable domain, with remaining parts taken from reference TRBV18 and TRBJ2-1, reads NAGVMQNPRHLVRRRGQEARLRCSPMKGHSHVYWYRQLPEEGLKFMVYLQKENIIDESGMPKERFSAEFPKEGPSILRIQQVVRGDSAAYFCASSSGREAYNEQFFGPGTRLTVL.

This clone was observed at least ten times. The same CDR3 can be traced to other DNA sequences in this sample. The V call is TRBV7-9, the J call TRBJ2-7, with 8 bases lining up with TRBD1. The junction had 3 bases not matched to a gene; V was cut back by 3 bases and J by 2 bases. Germline V CDR1 and CDR2: SEHNR, FQNEAQ (reference sequence). CDR3 length equals 14 residues. Here the CDR3 DNA reads TGTGCCAGCAGCTTCGGGACAGGTCCCTACGAGCAGTACTTC. Its protein product is CASSFGTGPYEQYF.

The V gene is TRBV21-1, the J gene TRBJ1-1; TRBD1, the table's D call, was not compared with the DNA. TRBV21-1 is labeled a pseudogene. The length of the CDR3 is 12 residues. Written as DNA, the CDR3 is TGTGCCAGCGGGGACAGGGAAACTGAAGCTTTCTTT. Protein sequence: CASGDRETEAFF.

This CDR3 reads CASSQEPTGIHQPQHF. CDR3 DNA sequence: TGTGCCAGCAGCCAAGAACCTACAGGGATCCATCAGCCCCAGCATTTT. The chain couples TRBV3-1 (or the pseudogene TRBV3-2) to TRBJ1-5; tentative D call: TRBD1 (6 bases). The ends were cut back, 0 bases at V and 5 bases at J, with 14 bases in the middle. The CDR3 is 16 residues long. Germline-derived CDR1 and CDR2 are LGHDT and YNNKEL (reference sequence).

This sequence joins TRBV18 and TRBJ1-1; 9 bases fit TRBD1. V dropped 3 bases and J dropped 4; count of bases not matched to a gene: 3. Per germline, CDR1 KGHSH and CDR2 LQKENI. This CDR3 contains 14 residues. CDR3: CASSPGQGATEAFF. The CDR3 bases are TGTGCCAGCTCACCGGGACAGGGCGCCACTGAAGCTTTCTTT.

This sequence joins TRBV4-1 and TRBJ1-6, with a possible D match to TRBD1 (5 bases). This CDR3 is built from 17 residues. Germline V gene lookup returns CDR1 MGHRA and CDR2 YSYEKL. The ends were cut back, 4 bases at V and 1 base at J, with 14 bases in the middle. The DNA for the CDR3 is TGCGCCAGCAGCCGGGGCGGGGATGGGTCCTATAATTCACCCCTCCACTTT. It translates to CASSRGGDGSYNSPLHF.

The chain is built from TRBV6-2 or TRBV6-3 and TRBJ1-2; 8 bases are shared with TRBD1. V lost 4 bases, J lost 5 bases, and 6 bases stayed unmatched. The CDR3 is made up of 14 amino acids. Germline-derived CDR1 and CDR2 are MNHEY and SVGEGT. The CDR3 protein is CASSSSTGAYGYTF. The CDR3 nucleotides are TGTGCCAGCAGTTCCTCGACAGGGGCGTATGGCTACACCTTC.

The V gene is TRBV5-1, the J gene TRBJ1-2, with 9 bases identical to TRBD1. Trimming took 1 base from V and 6 from J; bases not matched to a gene: 7. In germline, CDR1 is SGHRS, CDR2 YFSETQ. This CDR3 region has 15 residues. This CDR3 is CASSLTTGTGNGYTF. The DNA for the CDR3 is TGCGCCAGCAGCTTGACCACCGGGACAGGGAATGGCTACACCTTC.

This rearrangement joins TRBV18 to TRBJ2-3; 11 nucleotides match TRBD2. This CDR3 has 16 amino acids. With V trimmed by 5 bases and J by 5 bases, 9 bases remained unmatched. In germline, CDR1 is KGHSH, CDR2 LQKENI. The CDR3 DNA is TGTGCCAGCTCAGCGGGACTAGCGGCTCCCTTAGATACGCAGTATTTT. Its translation: CASSAGLAAPLDTQYF.

V gene TRBV7-2 combines with J gene TRBJ1-1; TRBD1 might be the D (6 bases). Germline V lookup: CDR1 SGHTA, CDR2 FQGNSA. The ends were cut back, 5 bases at V and 0 bases at J, with 13 bases in the middle. This CDR3 has 15 residues. In DNA form, the CDR3 reads TGTGCCAGCAGCCTAAGGGACACCGTGAACACTGAAGCTTTCTTT. Translated: CASSLRDTVNTEAFF.

The chain carries TRBV14 and TRBJ2-1, with D perhaps TRBD2 (5 bases). The V gene lost 1 base and the J gene lost 4 bases, with 5 bases spanning the gap. Germline V lookup: CDR1 SGHDN, CDR2 FVKESK. This CDR3 is 13 amino acids long. The DNA of the CDR3 is TGTGCCAGCAGCCAAGGAGGGTACAATGAGCAGTTCTTC. It yields the protein CASSQGGYNEQFF.

The rearrangement links TRBV6-5 to TRBJ1-1; TRBD1 matches at 9 bases. The CDR3 sequence is 13 residues long. Germline CDR1 MNHEY, CDR2 SVGAGI. V gave up 5 bases and J gave up 11 bases; unmatched junction bases: 9. The CDR3 is CASSTGGLGWAFF. The CDR3 coding sequence is TGTGCCAGCAGTACAGGGGGCTTAGGGTGGGCTTTCTTT.

Here the CDR3 DNA reads TGTGCCAGCAGTTTAACTGCAAACTACGAGCAGTACTTC. It specifies CASSLTANYEQYF. The chain employs TRBV28 and TRBJ2-7; D is unclear. Germline assignment: CDR1 MDHEN and CDR2 SYDVKM. The V end lost 2 bases, the J end lost 3 bases, and 8 bases lay between the germline ends. The CDR3 contains 13 residues.

The rearrangement links TRBV11-3 to TRBJ2-2, with D possibly matching TRBD2 (6 bases). The CDR3 is 14 residues long. V was cut by 5 bases and J by 5 bases, with 12 bases left in between. Germline CDR1 and CDR2: SGHNT and YENEEA. The CDR3 loop is CASSRIGGTGELFF. CDR3 nucleotides: TGTGCCAGCAGCCGAATCGGAGGGACCGGGGAGCTGTTTTTT.

The CDR3 DNA reads TGTGCCAGTATCCCCAGCAGGGCGGGGTATGGCTACACCTTC. It encodes CASIPSRAGYGYTF. The gene calls are TRBV19 and TRBJ1-2, with D possibly TRBD1 on 5 matching bases. V dropped 7 bases and J dropped 5 bases, with 17 bases sitting between them. The CDR3 consists of 14 residues. Per germline, CDR1 LNHDA and CDR2 SQIVND (reference sequence).

This rearrangement joins TRBV7-2 to TRBJ2-5, with TRBD1 matching 8 bases. V trimming: 1 base; J trimming: 1 base; junction bases outside the gene matches: 2. CDR3 length equals 15 residues. CDR1 is SGHTA and CDR2 is FQGNSA in the germline V gene. The CDR3 nucleotides are TGTGCCAGCAGCTTAGTGGGACAGGCCCAAGAGACCCAGTACTTC. It encodes CASSLVGQAQETQYF.

The chain joins TRBV5-5 to TRBJ1-3; 8 bases line up with TRBD1. J lost 4 bases, V lost 4 bases, and 10 bases had no gene match. The length of the CDR3 is 16 residues. Germline V gene sequence: CDR1 SGHKS, CDR2 YYEKEE (reference sequence). The chain's CDR3 is CASSATPGTGGNTIYF. The CDR3 nucleotides are TGTGCCAGCAGCGCAACTCCCGGGACAGGCGGAAACACCATATATTTT.

This chain connects TRBV6-6 to TRBJ1-5; TRBD1 might be the D (6 bases). Between the trimmed V and J ends, which lost 4 bases and 1 base, there was a span of 14 bases. The CDR3 covers 16 residues. CDR1 is MNHNY, CDR2 SVGAGI, per germline (reference sequence). The DNA for the CDR3 is TGTGCCAGCAGTTCTCCCCAGGGGCTGAGCAATCAGCCCCAGCATTTT. This encodes CASSSPQGLSNQPQHF.

V gene TRBV5-6 combines with J gene TRBJ1-4; a possible D gene is TRBD1 (5 bases). The germline CDR1 and CDR2 sequences are SGHDT and YYEEEE. V was trimmed by 2 bases and J by 8 bases, leaving 16 bases between them. This CDR3 has 15 residues. Here the CDR3 reads CASSLRTPGSEKLFF. CDR3 bases: TGTGCCAGCAGCTTACGGACACCGGGTTCAGAAAAACTGTTTTTT.

This chain joins TRBV18 and TRBJ2-7, with 9 positions matching TRBD1. This CDR3 has 13 amino acids. J lost 5 bases, V lost 1 base, and 0 bases had no gene match. Germline values: CDR1 KGHSH, CDR2 LQKENI. Written as DNA, the CDR3 is TGTGCCAGCTCACCACGGACAGGGGACGAGCAGTACTTC. Its protein is CASSPRTGDEQYF. Full variable domain (rest looked up from reference TRBV18 and TRBJ2-7): NAGVMQNPRHLVRRRGQEARLRCSPMKGHSHVYWYRQLPEEGLKFMVYLQKENIIDESGMPKERFSAEFPKEGPSILRIQQVVRGDSAAYFCASSPRTGDEQYFGPGTRLTVT.

The chain joins TRBV7-2 to TRBJ2-7, with a tentative D call TRBD2 (5 bases). The CDR3 has 13 residues. The germline gives CDR1 SGHTA, CDR2 FQGNSA. V lost 5 bases and J lost 6, with 14 bases in between. The CDR3 nucleotides are TGTGCCAGCAGCCCTGGAGGTCCAAGCGAGCAGTACTTC. Translation gives CASSPGGPSEQYF.

The J gene is TRBJ2-7, the V gene TRBV30; 10 nucleotides align to TRBD1. V trimming: 4 bases; J trimming: 1 base; junction bases outside the gene matches: 4. CDR1 GTSNPN and CDR2 SVGIG come from the germline V gene (reference sequence). This CDR3 contains 14 residues. The CDR3 sequence: CAWKWDRGSYEQYF. Here the CDR3 DNA reads TGTGCCTGGAAGTGGGACAGGGGTTCCTACGAGCAGTACTTC. Based on the CDR3 plus reference TRBV30 and TRBJ2-7, the full variable domain is SQTIHQWPATLVQPVGSPLSLECTVEGTSNPNLYWYRQAAGRGLQLLFYSVGIGQISSEVPQNLSASRPQDRQFILSSKKLLLSDSGFYLCAWKWDRGSYEQYFGPGTRLTVT.

This CDR3 reads CSVSQGLNTEAFF. In nucleotides, the CDR3 is TGCAGCGTCTCCCAGGGACTCAACACTGAAGCTTTCTTT. The chain employs TRBV29-1 and TRBJ1-1; a weak D match, TRBD1 (5 bases). Germline-derived CDR1 and CDR2 are SQVTM and ANQGSEA. CDR3 size: 13 residues. V lost 6 bases and J lost 2, with 13 bases in between.

The chain joins TRBV4-1 to TRBJ2-5; 10 bases map to TRBD1. Germline loops: CDR1 MGHRA, CDR2 YSYEKL. CDR3 length: 16 residues. The trim removed 4 bases at V and 1 base at J, leaving 6 bases unmatched. The CDR3 region has the DNA TGCGCCAGCAGCCTCAAGGGGGACAGGGGCCAAGAGACCCAGTACTTC. Translated, it gives CASSLKGDRGQETQYF.